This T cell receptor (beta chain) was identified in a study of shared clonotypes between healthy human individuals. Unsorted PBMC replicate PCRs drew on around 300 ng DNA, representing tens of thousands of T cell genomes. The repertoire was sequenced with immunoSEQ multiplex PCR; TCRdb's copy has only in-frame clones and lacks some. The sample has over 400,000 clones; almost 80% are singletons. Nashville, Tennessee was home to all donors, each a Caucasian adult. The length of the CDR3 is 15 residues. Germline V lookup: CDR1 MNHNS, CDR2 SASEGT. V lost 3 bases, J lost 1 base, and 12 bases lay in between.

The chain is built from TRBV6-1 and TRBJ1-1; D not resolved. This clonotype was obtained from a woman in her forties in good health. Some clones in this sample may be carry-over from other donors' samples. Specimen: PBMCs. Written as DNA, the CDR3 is TGTGCCAGCAGTGAGCTGAGGGCATCGAACACTGAAGCTTTCTTT. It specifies CASSELRASNTEAFF.